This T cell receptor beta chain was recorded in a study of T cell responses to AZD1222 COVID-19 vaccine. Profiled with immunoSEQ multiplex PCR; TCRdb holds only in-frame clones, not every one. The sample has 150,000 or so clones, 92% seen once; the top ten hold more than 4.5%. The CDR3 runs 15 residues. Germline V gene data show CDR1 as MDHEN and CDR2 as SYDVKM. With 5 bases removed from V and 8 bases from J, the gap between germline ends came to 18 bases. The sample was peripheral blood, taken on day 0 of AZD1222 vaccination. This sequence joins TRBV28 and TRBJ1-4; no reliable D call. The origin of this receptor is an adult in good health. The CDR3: CASSLPTQPGEKLFF. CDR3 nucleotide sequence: TGTGCCAGCAGTCTACCGACACAACCGGGCGAAAAACTGTTTTTT. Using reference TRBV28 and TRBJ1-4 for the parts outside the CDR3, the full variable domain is DVKVTQSSRYLVKRTGEKVFLECVQDMDHENMFWYRQDPGLGLRLIYFSYDVKMKEKGDIPEGYSVSREKKERFSLILESASTNQTSMYLCASSLPTQPGEKLFFGSGTQLSVL.